This entry lists 25 T cell receptor beta chains sequenced from one sample in a study of OX40 agonist ivuxolimab in advanced cancers. The data were produced by immunoSEQ multiplex PCR, yet TCRdb's version contains in-frame clones alone and is incomplete. The sample has 50,000 to 80,000 clones; more than 85% are singletons. Sample: CD4+ or CD8+ T cells sorted from blood, taken in a trial of the OX40 agonist ivuxolimab. These receptors originate from an adult with an advanced solid tumor such as melanoma, head and neck, liver or kidney cancer.

This rearrangement joins TRBV5-1 to TRBJ2-1; 13 bases are a match to TRBD2. There are 15 residues in the CDR3. V lost 4 bases and J lost 9; bases outside the gene matches: 7. Germline loops: CDR1 SGHRS, CDR2 YFSETQ. CDR3 protein: CASSPTSGGTGEQFF. The DNA for the CDR3 is TGCGCCAGCAGCCCGACTAGCGGGGGGACCGGTGAGCAGTTCTTC.

The chain has TRBV6-1 and TRBJ1-5; 9 positions match TRBD1. V shed 6 bases, J shed 3 bases, and the junction held 3 bases outside the gene matches. The germline V gene has CDR1 MNHNS and CDR2 SASEGT. This CDR3 region has 14 residues. CDR3 nucleotides: TGTGCCAGCAGAACAGGGGGCTCCAATCAGCCCCAGCATTTT. Translation gives CASRTGGSNQPQHF.

The gene calls are TRBV7-8 and TRBJ2-1; 8 bases are shared with TRBD1. Germline V CDR1 and CDR2: SGHVS, FQNEAQ. There are 15 residues in the CDR3. After removal of 1 base from V and 10 bases from J, the junction contained 9 bases not matched to a gene. CDR3 residues: CASSLGTGHAQEQFF. The DNA of the CDR3 is TGTGCCAGCAGCTTAGGGACAGGGCACGCACAGGAGCAGTTCTTC.

V is TRBV7-9 and J is TRBJ2-1; 9 bases are shared with TRBD2. V lost 4 bases to trimming and J lost 7 bases; unmatched junction nucleotides: 8. The germline gives CDR1 SEHNR, CDR2 FQNEAQ (reference sequence). The CDR3 is 15 residues long. In DNA, the CDR3 is TGTGCCAGCAGCTCGGTCGTAGCGGGAGCGAATGAGCAGTTCTTC. This sequence encodes CASSSVVAGANEQFF. The whole variable domain, remainder taken from reference TRBV7-9 and TRBJ2-1, is DTGVSQNPRHKITKRGQNVTFRCDPISEHNRLYWYRQTLGQGPEFLTYFQNEAQLEKSRLLSDRFSAERPKGSFSTLEIQRTEQGDSAMYLCASSSVVAGANEQFFGPGTRLTVL.

This clone was recorded a few times. The chain recombines TRBV28 with TRBJ1-2; TRBD1 might be the D (6 bases). Per germline, CDR1 MDHEN and CDR2 SYDVKM. The CDR3 contains 13 residues. The V end was cut by 3 bases, the J end by 2 bases, with 7 bases between. The CDR3, as DNA: TGTGCCAGCAGTTTGACAGGAAACTATGGCTACACCTTC. Its protein product is CASSLTGNYGYTF.

The J gene is TRBJ1-3, the V gene TRBV19; possibly TRBD1 for D (5 bases). Germline CDR1 is LNHDA and CDR2 is SQIVND (reference sequence). The germline V and J ends were trimmed by 4 bases and 4 bases, with 20 bases remaining between them. The CDR3 spans 17 residues. The CDR3: CASSTPGRRVQGNTIYF. CDR3 nucleotide sequence: TGTGCCAGTAGTACCCCTGGTCGCAGGGTGCAAGGAAACACCATATATTTT. Drawing the rest from reference TRBV19 and TRBJ1-3, the complete variable domain is DGGITQSPKYLFRKEGQNVTLSCEQNLNHDAMYWYRQDPGQGLRLIYYSQIVNDFQKGDIAEGYSVSREKKESFPLTVTSAQKNPTAFYLCASSTPGRRVQGNTIYFGEGSWLTVV.

This clone was counted once. V is TRBV4-3 and J is TRBJ1-2; the D gene is possibly TRBD1 (6 bases). The CDR3 runs to 13 residues. Germline V gives CDR1 LGHNA, CDR2 YSLEER. Trimming removed 0 bases from V and 6 bases from J, with 8 bases in between. For the CDR3, the DNA is TGCGCCAGCAGCCAAGAAGGGGGTAATGGCTACACCTTC. This translates into CASSQEGGNGYTF.

The chain has TRBV9 and TRBJ1-4; tentative D call: TRBD1 (5 bases). There are 17 residues in the CDR3. The V and J ends lost 4 bases and 0 bases respectively, with 16 bases between them. From germline, CDR1 is SGDLS and CDR2 YYNGEE. Here the CDR3 reads CASSPTSDRPTNEKLFF. The CDR3 DNA is TGTGCCAGCAGCCCTACCTCAGACAGACCAACTAATGAAAAACTGTTTTTT.

The chain combines TRBV27 with TRBJ2-3; TRBD2 matches 12 bases. V was clipped by 3 bases and J by 6 bases; unmatched bases: 4. The CDR3 length is 15 residues. The germline V gene encodes CDR1 MNHEY and CDR2 SMNVEV (reference sequence). CDR3 residues: CASSFLGTSGDTQYF. The DNA of the CDR3 is TGTGCCAGCAGTTTCCTCGGGACTAGCGGGGATACGCAGTATTTT.

The rearrangement uses TRBV30 and TRBJ2-2, with unresolved D. This CDR3 spans 15 amino acids. Looked up from germline, CDR1 is GTSNPN and CDR2 is SVGIG (reference sequence). V dropped 2 bases and J dropped 3 bases, with 13 bases sitting between them. The CDR3 bases are TGTGCCTGGAGTCCCCCAGAATTCTACACCGGGGAGCTGTTTTTT. This sequence encodes CAWSPPEFYTGELFF. Complete variable domain (other parts from reference TRBV30 and TRBJ2-2): SQTIHQWPATLVQPVGSPLSLECTVEGTSNPNLYWYRQAAGRGLQLLFYSVGIGQISSEVPQNLSASRPQDRQFILSSKKLLLSDSGFYLCAWSPPEFYTGELFFGEGSRLTVL.

As DNA, the CDR3 is TGTGCCAGCAGCAGAGGGGGAAACCAAGAGACCCAGTACTTC. Amino acids: CASSRGGNQETQYF. This rearrangement joins TRBV7-9 to TRBJ2-5; tentative D call: TRBD1 (6 bases). CDR3 length equals 14 residues. CDR1 is SEHNR and CDR2 is FQNEAQ in the germline V gene (reference sequence). V was trimmed by 5 bases and J by 0 bases, leaving 10 bases between them.

Written as DNA, the CDR3 is TGTGCCACAACCCCGGGATCGGACGTAGGCTACACCTTC. Its protein is CATTPGSDVGYTF. This rearrangement joins TRBV6-5 to TRBJ1-2; D unclear. V dropped 10 bases and J dropped 8 bases, with 20 bases sitting between them. Germline V CDR1 and CDR2: MNHEY, SVGAGI. This CDR3 comprises 13 residues.

The chain has TRBV18 and TRBJ2-5; 14 bases line up with TRBD2. With V trimmed by 3 bases and J by 2 bases, 2 bases remained unmatched. Germline lookup yields CDR1 KGHSH and CDR2 LQKENI. This CDR3 has 16 residues. The CDR3 spells CASSPGTSGSQETQYF. CDR3 in DNA: TGTGCCAGCTCACCCGGGACTAGCGGGAGTCAAGAGACCCAGTACTTC.

CDR3: CASSEQENYGYTF. DNA for the CDR3: TGTGCCAGCAGCGAACAAGAGAACTATGGCTACACCTTC. The chain combines TRBV9 with TRBJ1-2, with no clear D. V was trimmed by 3 bases and J by 2 bases, leaving 8 bases between them. The CDR3 is 13 residues long. Germline CDR1 reads SGDLS; CDR2 reads YYNGEE.

This chain links TRBV5-4 with TRBJ2-2; tentative D call: TRBD2 (5 bases). V was cut by 4 bases and J by 4 bases, with 11 bases left in between. The CDR3 length is 14 residues. CDR1 and CDR2 (germline): SGHNT, YYREEE (reference sequence). CDR3 DNA: TGTGCCAGCAGCGGACGGGGATTCACCGGGGAGCTGTTTTTT. Translating it yields CASSGRGFTGELFF.

This sequence joins TRBV12-5 and TRBJ2-7; 13 nucleotides align to TRBD2. This CDR3 spans 14 amino acids. Looked up from germline, CDR1 is LGHNT and CDR2 is FRNRAP. The ends lost 3 bases at V and 6 bases at J; junction bases unmatched: 2. DNA of the CDR3: TGTGCTAGTGGTTTACTAGCGGGAGGGGGCGAGCAGTACTTC. It is translated as CASGLLAGGGEQYF.

This chain uses TRBV14 with TRBJ2-1, with 9 positions matching TRBD2. Germline-derived CDR1 and CDR2 are SGHDN and FVKESK. CDR3 length: 16 residues. The V and J ends lost 0 bases and 12 bases, in that order; junction bases with no gene match: 12. CDR3 sequence reads: CASSQEGGGLAGSQFF. In nucleotides, the CDR3 is TGTGCCAGCAGCCAAGAAGGTGGTGGGCTAGCGGGATCGCAGTTCTTC.

This clone was detected only once. The chain carries TRBV29-1 and TRBJ2-7; the D is unclear. Trimming removed 4 bases from V and 2 bases from J, with 15 bases in between. The CDR3 has 14 residues. Per germline, CDR1 SQVTM and CDR2 ANQGSEA. The CDR3 DNA is TGCAGCGTTGTGTTCATTCTTGGGGCCTACGAGCAGTACTTC. It translates to CSVVFILGAYEQYF.

J is TRBJ1-4 and V is TRBV15; possibly TRBD1 for D (5 bases). Germline V lookup: CDR1 LNHNV, CDR2 YYDKDF (reference sequence). The CDR3 consists of 15 residues. Trimming cost V 0 bases and J 8 bases, with 13 bases left between them. CDR3 protein: CATSRDGAGREKLFF. The CDR3 DNA is TGTGCCACCAGCAGAGATGGGGCAGGGCGGGAAAAACTGTTTTTT.

The V gene is TRBV2, the J gene TRBJ2-5, with D perhaps being TRBD1 or TRBD2 (5 bases each). The CDR3 spans 18 residues. CDR1 is SNHLY, CDR2 FYNNEI, per germline. The V end was cut by 8 bases, the J end by 0 bases, with 25 bases between. DNA for the CDR3: TGTGCCAGCGTCCTTCTTTCTGATTATGGGACGAACCAAGAGACCCAGTACTTC. Protein: CASVLLSDYGTNQETQYF.

The chain joins TRBV27 to TRBJ2-5; D is ambiguous. Trimming pared 3 bases from V and 11 bases from J, leaving 16 bases between. Germline V gene data show CDR1 as MNHEY and CDR2 as SMNVEV (reference sequence). The CDR3 sequence is 13 residues long. CDR3 DNA: TGTGCCAGCAGTTTTTCGATGGTGGCGGAGCAGTACTTC. Protein sequence: CASSFSMVAEQYF.

The chain employs TRBV7-7 and TRBJ2-1; D may match TRBD1 or TRBD2 (5 bases each). This CDR3 is built from 15 residues. Per the germline V gene, CDR1 is SSHAT and CDR2 is FNYEAQ (reference sequence). Trimming stripped 5 bases from V and 8 bases from J, with 19 bases between. DNA of the CDR3: TGTGCCAGCAGCCAGGGACCAACTTCGTTTGATGAGCAGTTCTTC. Translating it yields CASSQGPTSFDEQFF.

The CDR3 DNA reads TGTGCCAGCAGTGGAATGGATACCCCTGCAGATACGCAGTATTTT. It encodes CASSGMDTPADTQYF. V and J are TRBV25-1 and TRBJ2-3, with D hard to call. Per the germline V gene, CDR1 is MGHDK and CDR2 is SYGVNS. This CDR3 contains 15 residues. Trimming cost V 4 bases and J 4 bases, with 15 bases left between them.

This chain connects TRBV5-4 to TRBJ2-2; possible D gene TRBD1, 5 bases. Per germline, CDR1 SGHNT and CDR2 YYREEE (reference sequence). V was clipped by 2 bases and J by 6 bases, with 11 bases between them. The CDR3 sequence is 14 residues long. Here the CDR3 DNA reads TGTGCCAGCAGCTTCCAGGGTAGCCCCGGGGAGCTGTTTTTT. This sequence encodes CASSFQGSPGELFF. The variable domain in full, completed from reference TRBV5-4 and TRBJ2-2, reads ETGVTQSPTHLIKTRGQQVTLRCSSQSGHNTVSWYQQALGQGPQFIFQYYREEENGRGNFPPRFSGLQFPNYSSELNVNALELDDSALYLCASSFQGSPGELFFGEGSRLTVL.

This sequence joins TRBV4-1 and TRBJ2-1, with D unresolved. Germline V gene sequence: CDR1 MGHRA, CDR2 YSYEKL. This CDR3 has 16 amino acids. V was trimmed by 2 bases and J by 1 base, leaving 12 bases between them. CDR3 DNA sequence: TGCGCCAGCAGCCAAATCGACTTAATTTCCTACAATGAGCAGTTCTTC. This translates into CASSQIDLISYNEQFF.